What follows describes a single TCR beta chain. These data originate in a study of blood T cell repertoires in COVID-19. From germline, CDR1 is SGHKS and CDR2 YYEKEE (reference sequence). The CDR3 sequence is 14 residues long. J was trimmed by 5 bases and V by 6 bases; bases with no gene match: 8. Sequencing used immunoSEQ multiplex PCR; TCRdb keeps in-frame clones, though not all of them. The sample holds around 97,000 clones, 75% to 90% seen once. The chain joins TRBV5-5 to TRBJ2-4, with 7 bases fitting TRBD1. Sequenced material: peripheral blood. This TCR came from a human donor in a cohort sampled during active or convalescent COVID-19. For the CDR3, the DNA is TGTGCCAGCACCTGGACAGGTTTTGAAAACATTCAGTACTTC. It yields the protein CASTWTGFENIQYF.